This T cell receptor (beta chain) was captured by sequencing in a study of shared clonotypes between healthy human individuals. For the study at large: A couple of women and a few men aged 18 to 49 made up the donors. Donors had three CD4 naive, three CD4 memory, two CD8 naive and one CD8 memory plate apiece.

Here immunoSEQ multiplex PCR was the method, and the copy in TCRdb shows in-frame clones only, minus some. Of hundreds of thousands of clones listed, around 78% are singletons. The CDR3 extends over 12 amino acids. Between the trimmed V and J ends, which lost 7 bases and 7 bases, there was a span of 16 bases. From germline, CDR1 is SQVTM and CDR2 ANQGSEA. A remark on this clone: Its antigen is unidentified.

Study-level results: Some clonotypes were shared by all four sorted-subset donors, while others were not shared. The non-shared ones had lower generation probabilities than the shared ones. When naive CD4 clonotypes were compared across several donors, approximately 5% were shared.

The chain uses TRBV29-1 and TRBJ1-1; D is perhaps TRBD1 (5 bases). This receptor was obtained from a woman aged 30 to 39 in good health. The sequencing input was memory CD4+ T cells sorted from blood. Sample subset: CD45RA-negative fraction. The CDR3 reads CSAGTPEVEAFF. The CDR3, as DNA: TGCAGCGCAGGGACCCCAGAGGTTGAAGCTTTCTTT.